Listed here are 17 T cell receptor beta chains from one sample, sequenced in a study of T cell responses to AZD1222 COVID-19 vaccine. Clones were read by immunoSEQ multiplex PCR, and TCRdb kept only the in-frame ones, dropping some. The sample holds some 140,000 clones; roughly 90% are singletons and the top ten take under 2.5%. The sample consisted of peripheral blood, taken on day 0 of AZD1222 vaccination. These receptors were obtained from an adult in good health.

This sequence joins TRBV18 and TRBJ1-2; D is unresolved. The CDR3 loop spans 16 amino acids. V was trimmed by 3 bases and J by 8 bases, leaving 22 bases between them. Germline assignment: CDR1 KGHSH and CDR2 LQKENI. The DNA for the CDR3 is TGTGCCAGCTCACCTGAGGGTCCAGTAAGAGTGGGAGGCTACACCTTC. Amino acids: CASSPEGPVRVGGYTF.

The chain carries TRBV19 and TRBJ1-1, with a tentative D call TRBD1 (5 bases). Trimming left V 6 bases short and J 0 bases short, with 8 bases between. The CDR3 runs 13 residues. Per the germline V gene, CDR1 is LNHDA and CDR2 is SQIVND (reference sequence). CDR3 loop: CASRDSLNTEAFF. In DNA form, the CDR3 reads TGTGCCAGTAGAGACAGTTTGAACACTGAAGCTTTCTTT.

This chain uses TRBV5-4 with TRBJ2-5; no reliable D call. Germline CDR1 reads SGHNT; CDR2 reads YYREEE (reference sequence). This CDR3 contains 12 residues. With 4 bases removed from V and 5 bases from J, the gap between germline ends came to 9 bases. CDR3 sequence: CASSLGTETQYF. In nucleotides, the CDR3 is TGTGCCAGCAGCCTGGGTACGGAGACCCAGTACTTC.

The chain uses TRBV6-5 and TRBJ2-7, with 9 bases lining up with TRBD1. Germline lookup yields CDR1 MNHEY and CDR2 SVGAGI. Trimming took 8 bases from V and 3 from J; bases not matched to a gene: 5. The CDR3 extends over 13 amino acids. The DNA for the CDR3 is TGTGCCAGCGGGACAGGGCTAGACTACGAGCAGTACTTC. It codes for CASGTGLDYEQYF.

The rearrangement uses TRBV28 and TRBJ1-2; D unresolved. Trimming removed 5 bases at V and 7 bases at J, with 11 bases between. Per germline, CDR1 MDHEN and CDR2 SYDVKM. The CDR3 consists of 12 residues. This chain's CDR3 is CASSIFRSGYTF. CDR3 sequence (DNA): TGTGCCAGCAGTATCTTTAGGAGTGGCTACACCTTC.

This chain links TRBV6-1 with TRBJ1-1; D not resolved. CDR1 and CDR2 (germline): MNHNS, SASEGT. The CDR3 covers 17 residues. V was pared by 1 base and J by 3 bases, with 18 bases between. CDR3 nucleotide sequence: TGTGCCAGCAGTGAAGTTGTGCTTTCTCTCCGGGACACTGAAGCTTTCTTT. It encodes CASSEVVLSLRDTEAFF.

The chain employs TRBV4-2 and TRBJ1-2; TRBD1 agrees at 7 bases. Trimming at V came to 4 bases and at J to 3 bases, leaving 11 bases not matched to a gene. The CDR3 contains 16 residues. The germline CDR1 and CDR2 sequences are LGHNA and YNFKEQ. CDR3 region: CASSPPRGQQYYGYTF. The CDR3 nucleotides read TGTGCCAGCAGCCCACCCCGGGGACAGCAATACTATGGCTACACCTTC.

V and J are TRBV9 and TRBJ1-1; D is possibly TRBD1 (5 bases). V was shortened by 3 bases and J by 1 base, with 16 bases between the two germline ends. The length of the CDR3 is 16 residues. Germline loops: CDR1 SGDLS, CDR2 YYNGEE. CDR3 coding DNA: TGTGCCAGCAGCGCACGACCGGGACTGAGGAACACTGAAGCTTTCTTT. Its protein is CASSARPGLRNTEAFF.

This chain connects TRBV6-6 to TRBJ1-2; 7 bases agree with TRBD1. Germline assignment: CDR1 MNHNY and CDR2 SVGAGI (reference sequence). The J segment lost 4 bases and the V segment lost 5 bases, leaving 10 bases of the junction unmatched. CDR3 size: 15 residues. CDR3 in amino acids: CASSQMRQGGYGYTF. The CDR3 DNA is TGTGCCAGCAGTCAAATGCGACAGGGTGGCTATGGCTACACCTTC.

The chain uses TRBV4-3 and TRBJ2-2, with 9 bases lining up with TRBD1. With 4 bases clipped from V and 7 bases from J, the junction kept 13 bases outside the gene matches. Germline V gene data show CDR1 as LGHNA and CDR2 as YSLEER. This CDR3 spans 17 amino acids. As DNA, the CDR3 is TGCGCCAGCAGCCCCCAGCGGACAGGGGCATATGGCGGGGAGCTGTTTTTT. It encodes CASSPQRTGAYGGELFF.

V usage is TRBV7-9 and J usage is TRBJ2-3; 9 positions match TRBD2. With V trimmed by 4 bases and J by 6 bases, 5 bases remained unmatched. The CDR3 runs 14 residues. Germline-derived CDR1 and CDR2 are SEHNR and FQNEAQ (reference sequence). This CDR3 is CASSSSGRLDTQYF. CDR3 sequence (DNA): TGTGCCAGCAGCTCCAGCGGGAGGTTGGATACGCAGTATTTT.

The rearrangement links TRBV7-2 to TRBJ1-5; maybe TRBD1 (6 bases). The CDR3 length is 15 residues. CDR1 SGHTA and CDR2 FQGNSA come from the germline V gene. V lost 3 bases to trimming and J lost 1 base, with 10 bases between them. CDR3 DNA: TGTGCCAGCAGCTTGGGGGACACAAGCAATCAGCCCCAGCATTTT. It translates to CASSLGDTSNQPQHF.

The CDR3 is CASSYSSQETQYF. The CDR3 DNA reads TGTGCCAGCAGTTACTCTTCTCAAGAGACCCAGTACTTC. This rearrangement joins TRBV6-5 to TRBJ2-5; D gene uncertain. V was clipped by 0 bases and J by 2 bases, with 4 bases between them. Looked up from germline, CDR1 is MNHEY and CDR2 is SVGAGI. There are 13 residues in the CDR3.

The gene calls are TRBV7-9 and TRBJ2-4, with TRBD2 matching over 11 bases. Germline V gene sequence: CDR1 SEHNR, CDR2 FQNEAQ (reference sequence). Trimming took 0 bases from V and 5 from J; bases not matched to a gene: 3. The CDR3 runs to 16 residues. The CDR3 DNA reads as TGTGCCAGCAGCTTAGCGGGGGGACTAGCGGAAAACATTCAGTACTTC. It encodes CASSLAGGLAENIQYF.

V gene TRBV15 combines with J gene TRBJ2-7, with 8 bases fitting TRBD1. Trimming removed 5 bases from V and 7 bases from J; junction bases left unmatched: 13. This CDR3 is 15 amino acids long. Germline V gene data show CDR1 as LNHNV and CDR2 as YYDKDF (reference sequence). CDR3 amino acids: CATSAGGTGLGEQYF. The CDR3 DNA sequence: TGTGCCACCAGCGCTGGCGGGACAGGACTGGGTGAGCAGTACTTC. Supplemented by reference TRBV15 and TRBJ2-7, the full variable domain reads DAMVIQNPRYQVTQFGKPVTLSCSQTLNHNVMYWYQQKSSQAPKLLFHYYDKDFNNEADTPDNFQSRRPNTSFCFLDIRSPGLGDTAMYLCATSAGGTGLGEQYFGPGTRLTVT.

This clone was seen just once. The chain carries TRBV4-1 and TRBJ1-3; tentative D call: TRBD1 (5 bases). CDR1 MGHRA and CDR2 YSYEKL come from the germline V gene. The V end was cut by 3 bases, the J end by 0 bases, with 12 bases between. This CDR3 spans 16 amino acids. CDR3 DNA: TGCGCCAGCAGCCAGGGGACGGGACTCTCTGGAAACACCATATATTTT. This sequence encodes CASSQGTGLSGNTIYF.

About this clone itself: Germline is not matched at one junction end, which may reflect a read error. This chain joins TRBV30 and TRBJ2-3; D is possibly TRBD1 (6 bases). Germline V CDR1 and CDR2: GTSNPN, SVGIG (reference sequence). This CDR3 is built from 11 residues. Here the CDR3 DNA reads TGTGCCTGGAGTGTCTCCGGGACACCTTTTTTT. It encodes CAWSVSGTPFF.